This is a list of T cell receptor beta chains from one sample in a study of control samples from healthy donors and cancer patients. Assay: immunoSEQ multiplex PCR; the TCRdb copy retains only in-frame clones and omits some. Of about 80,000 clones in the sample, over 85% were seen once. Sequenced: blood. These receptors were collected from a man aged 45 to 65 in good health. Each CDR3 is given with its conserved first and last residue. Fields, in order: V gene, clone size, J gene, D gene, CDR3 length, CDR3 protein, CDR3 DNA. The D gene is left open where the match is weak. Clone size, where shown, is once, few, many, or a class for clones that have expanded.

V gene: TRBV28
clone size: .
J gene: TRBJ1-5
D gene: .
CDR3 length: 18
CDR3 protein: CASSLWDRKGSRDQPQHF
CDR3 DNA: TGTGCCAGCAGTTTATGGGACAGAAAAGGGTCCAGGGATCAGCCCCAGCATTTT

V gene: TRBV5-1
clone size: .
J gene: TRBJ1-2
D gene: .
CDR3 length: 13
CDR3 protein: CASSSQAVEGYTF
CDR3 DNA: TGCGCCAGCAGCTCTCAGGCTGTGGAGGGCTACACCTTC

V gene: TRBV5-1
clone size: .
J gene: TRBJ2-1
D gene: .
CDR3 length: 15
CDR3 protein: CASSLGHIGYNEQFF
CDR3 DNA: TGCGCCAGCAGCTTAGGACACATCGGCTACAATGAGCAGTTCTTC

V gene: TRBV19
clone size: .
J gene: TRBJ1-1
D gene: .
CDR3 length: 12
CDR3 protein: CASRFQGAEAFF
CDR3 DNA: TGTGCCAGTAGATTTCAGGGCGCTGAAGCTTTCTTT

V gene: TRBV20-1
clone size: .
J gene: TRBJ1-5
D gene: .
CDR3 length: 13
CDR3 protein: CSASPQSNQPQHF
CDR3 DNA: TGCAGTGCTAGTCCCCAAAGCAATCAGCCCCAGCATTTT

V gene: TRBV6-5
clone size: .
J gene: TRBJ1-2
D gene: .
CDR3 length: 15
CDR3 protein: CASRVLREFQYGYTF
CDR3 DNA: TGTGCCAGCAGAGTCCTCAGGGAATTCCAGTATGGCTACACCTTC

V gene: TRBV18
clone size: .
J gene: TRBJ1-2
D gene: .
CDR3 length: 13
CDR3 protein: CASSVDRNYGYTF
CDR3 DNA: TGTGCCAGCTCAGTAGACAGGAACTATGGCTACACCTTC

V gene: TRBV6-5
clone size: .
J gene: TRBJ2-1
D gene: .
CDR3 length: 16
CDR3 protein: CASSYGGGPAWGEQFF
CDR3 DNA: TGTGCCAGCAGTTACGGTGGGGGGCCCGCGTGGGGAGAGCAGTTCTTC

V gene: TRBV16
clone size: once
J gene: TRBJ1-5
D gene: .
CDR3 length: 21
CDR3 protein: CASSQGQVDSPASLSNQPQHF
CDR3 DNA: TGTGCCAGCAGCCAAGGGCAAGTCGACAGCCCGGCATCTCTTAGCAATCAGCCCCAGCATTTT

V gene: TRBV3-1/TRBV3-2
clone size: .
J gene: TRBJ1-6
D gene: .
CDR3 length: 14
CDR3 protein: CASSQTLYNSPLHF
CDR3 DNA: TGTGCCAGCAGCCAAACCCTGTATAATTCACCCCTCCACTTT

V gene: TRBV14
clone size: .
J gene: TRBJ1-1
D gene: .
CDR3 length: 14
CDR3 protein: CASSQAGMNTEAFF
CDR3 DNA: TGTGCCAGCAGCCAAGCTGGAATGAACACTGAAGCTTTCTTT

V gene: TRBV7-9
clone size: .
J gene: TRBJ2-2
D gene: .
CDR3 length: 19
CDR3 protein: CASSQVRMGGKINTGELFF
CDR3 DNA: TGTGCCAGCAGCCAAGTCCGAATGGGGGGCAAAATTAATACCGGGGAGCTGTTTTTT

V gene: TRBV19
clone size: .
J gene: TRBJ1-1
D gene: .
CDR3 length: 13
CDR3 protein: CASSGYANTEAFF
CDR3 DNA: TGTGCCAGTAGTGGGTATGCGAACACTGAAGCTTTCTTT

V gene: TRBV15
clone size: .
J gene: TRBJ1-4
D gene: .
CDR3 length: 15
CDR3 protein: CATSTGLRTNEKLFF
CDR3 DNA: TGTGCCACCAGCACGGGACTTCGGACTAATGAAAAACTGTTTTTT

V gene: TRBV29-1
clone size: .
J gene: TRBJ2-1
D gene: .
CDR3 length: 15
CDR3 protein: CSVAGTSTSYNEQFF
CDR3 DNA: TGCAGCGTTGCCGGGACGTCCACGTCCTACAATGAGCAGTTCTTC

V gene: TRBV29-1
clone size: .
J gene: TRBJ2-5
D gene: .
CDR3 length: 12
CDR3 protein: CSVIDTQETQYF
CDR3 DNA: TGCAGCGTTATCGACACCCAAGAGACCCAGTACTTC

V gene: TRBV5-4
clone size: .
J gene: TRBJ1-2
D gene: TRBD1
CDR3 length: 14
CDR3 protein: CASSRQGLNYGYTF
CDR3 DNA: TGTGCCAGCAGCCGACAGGGTCTAAACTATGGCTACACCTTC

V gene: TRBV9
clone size: .
J gene: TRBJ2-3
D gene: .
CDR3 length: 15
CDR3 protein: CASSVGLASTDTQYF
CDR3 DNA: TGTGCCAGCAGCGTAGGTCTTGCTAGCACAGATACGCAGTATTTT

V gene: TRBV7-9
clone size: .
J gene: TRBJ1-3
D gene: .
CDR3 length: 13
CDR3 protein: CASSLVLGNTIYF
CDR3 DNA: TGTGCCAGCAGCTTAGTCCTGGGTAACACCATATATTTT

V gene: TRBV29-1
clone size: .
J gene: TRBJ2-1
D gene: TRBD1
CDR3 length: 13
CDR3 protein: CSVDLTGADEQFF
CDR3 DNA: TGCAGCGTTGATTTAACAGGGGCGGATGAGCAGTTCTTC

V gene: TRBV5-1
clone size: .
J gene: TRBJ1-1
D gene: .
CDR3 length: 12
CDR3 protein: CASSQVNTEAFF
CDR3 DNA: TGCGCCAGCAGCCAAGTGAACACTGAAGCTTTCTTT

V gene: TRBV30
clone size: .
J gene: TRBJ1-5
D gene: .
CDR3 length: 15
CDR3 protein: CAWSDGAWSNQPQHF
CDR3 DNA: TGTGCCTGGAGCGACGGGGCATGGAGCAATCAGCCCCAGCATTTT

V gene: TRBV5-5
clone size: .
J gene: TRBJ1-1
D gene: .
CDR3 length: 14
CDR3 protein: CASSFRGAGLEAFF
CDR3 DNA: TGTGCCAGCAGCTTCAGGGGTGCCGGCCTTGAAGCTTTCTTT

V gene: TRBV4-2
clone size: few
J gene: TRBJ2-7
D gene: TRBD1
CDR3 length: 13
CDR3 protein: CASSPTGSYEQYF
CDR3 DNA: TGTGCCAGCAGCCCGACAGGGTCCTACGAGCAGTACTTC

V gene: TRBV7-9
clone size: .
J gene: TRBJ2-4
D gene: .
CDR3 length: 12
CDR3 protein: CASSLVRDIQYF
CDR3 DNA: TGTGCCAGCAGCTTAGTTCGGGACATTCAGTACTTC

V gene: TRBV7-9
clone size: .
J gene: TRBJ2-3
D gene: .
CDR3 length: 16
CDR3 protein: CASSHVGDSLTDTQYF
CDR3 DNA: TGTGCCAGCAGCCACGTCGGGGACTCCCTCACAGATACGCAGTATTTT

V gene: TRBV15
clone size: .
J gene: TRBJ1-1
D gene: .
CDR3 length: 14
CDR3 protein: CATSTPSGNTEAFF
CDR3 DNA: TGTGCCACCAGCACCCCCAGCGGGAACACTGAAGCTTTCTTT

V gene: TRBV7-9
clone size: .
J gene: TRBJ1-1
D gene: .
CDR3 length: 13
CDR3 protein: CASSLEGNTEAFF
CDR3 DNA: TGTGCCAGCAGCTTAGAAGGGAACACTGAAGCTTTCTTT

V gene: TRBV7-8
clone size: .
J gene: TRBJ2-3
D gene: TRBD1
CDR3 length: 14
CDR3 protein: CASKGQGRTDTQYF
CDR3 DNA: TGTGCCAGCAAGGGACAGGGAAGGACAGATACGCAGTATTTT

V gene: TRBV11-3
clone size: .
J gene: TRBJ2-7
D gene: TRBD2
CDR3 length: 14
CDR3 protein: CASSLRGGTNEQYF
CDR3 DNA: TGTGCCAGCAGCCTCCGGGGGGGGACCAACGAGCAGTACTTC

V gene: TRBV7-9
clone size: .
J gene: TRBJ2-1
D gene: TRBD1
CDR3 length: 15
CDR3 protein: CASRQGQGDYNEQFF
CDR3 DNA: TGTGCCAGCAGGCAGGGACAGGGGGACTACAATGAGCAGTTCTTC

V gene: TRBV24-1
clone size: .
J gene: TRBJ2-2
D gene: TRBD2
CDR3 length: 14
CDR3 protein: CATARDGGTGELFF
CDR3 DNA: TGTGCCACCGCCCGGGACGGGGGGACCGGGGAGCTGTTTTTT

V gene: TRBV10-2
clone size: .
J gene: TRBJ2-7
D gene: TRBD1
CDR3 length: 12
CDR3 protein: CASSESGGLQYF
CDR3 DNA: TGCGCCAGCAGTGAGTCAGGGGGCTTGCAGTACTTC

V gene: TRBV9
clone size: .
J gene: TRBJ2-7
D gene: TRBD2
CDR3 length: 16
CDR3 protein: CASSHGLAGGQNEQYF
CDR3 DNA: TGTGCCAGCAGCCACGGACTAGCGGGGGGGCAGAACGAGCAGTACTTC

V gene: TRBV11-2
clone size: .
J gene: TRBJ1-1
D gene: TRBD1
CDR3 length: 14
CDR3 protein: CASRLDRVRTEAFF
CDR3 DNA: TGTGCCAGCAGGTTAGACAGGGTCCGGACTGAAGCTTTCTTT

V gene: TRBV11-2
clone size: .
J gene: TRBJ2-7
D gene: TRBD1
CDR3 length: 13
CDR3 protein: CASTWDRGYEQYF
CDR3 DNA: TGTGCCAGCACCTGGGACAGGGGCTACGAGCAGTACTTC

V gene: TRBV5-1
clone size: .
J gene: TRBJ2-2
D gene: .
CDR3 length: 13
CDR3 protein: CASRPTGTGELFF
CDR3 DNA: TGCGCCAGCCGCCCAACCGGCACCGGGGAGCTGTTTTTT

V gene: TRBV6-5
clone size: .
J gene: TRBJ1-5
D gene: .
CDR3 length: 15
CDR3 protein: CASRPNRDSNQPQHF
CDR3 DNA: TGTGCCAGCAGACCAAACAGGGATAGCAATCAGCCCCAGCATTTT

V gene: TRBV7-9
clone size: few
J gene: TRBJ1-4
D gene: .
CDR3 length: 12
CDR3 protein: CASSLGFEKLFF
CDR3 DNA: TGTGCCAGCAGCTTGGGATTTGAAAAACTGTTTTTT

V gene: TRBV5-5
clone size: .
J gene: TRBJ2-1
D gene: .
CDR3 length: 17
CDR3 protein: CASSLNSVGRSYNEQFF
CDR3 DNA: TGTGCCAGCAGCTTGAATTCGGTGGGGAGGTCCTACAATGAGCAGTTCTTC

V gene: TRBV19
clone size: few
J gene: TRBJ1-5
D gene: TRBD1
CDR3 length: 14
CDR3 protein: CASSIGQGRQPQHF
CDR3 DNA: TGTGCCAGTAGTATTGGACAGGGAAGGCAGCCCCAGCATTTT

V gene: TRBV2
clone size: .
J gene: TRBJ1-4
D gene: TRBD1
CDR3 length: 15
CDR3 protein: CASSEETGGNEKLFF
CDR3 DNA: TGTGCCAGCAGTGAAGAAACAGGGGGCAATGAAAAACTGTTTTTT

V gene: TRBV5-1
clone size: .
J gene: TRBJ1-5
D gene: .
CDR3 length: 15
CDR3 protein: CASSLGPQLGQPQHF
CDR3 DNA: TGCGCCAGCAGCTTAGGTCCTCAGCTGGGTCAGCCCCAGCATTTT

V gene: TRBV29-1
clone size: .
J gene: TRBJ1-5
D gene: .
CDR3 length: 12
CDR3 protein: CSVGDSNQPQHF
CDR3 DNA: TGCAGCGTGGGGGATTCAAATCAGCCCCAGCATTTT

V gene: TRBV7-9
clone size: once
J gene: TRBJ1-2
D gene: .
CDR3 length: 13
CDR3 protein: CASSLDWRYGYTF
CDR3 DNA: TGTGCCAGCAGCTTAGATTGGCGGTATGGCTACACCTTC

V gene: TRBV6-5
clone size: .
J gene: TRBJ2-7
D gene: .
CDR3 length: 14
CDR3 protein: CASTQDFSSYEQYF
CDR3 DNA: TGTGCCAGCACCCAAGACTTCTCCTCCTACGAGCAGTACTTC

V gene: TRBV18
clone size: .
J gene: TRBJ1-5
D gene: .
CDR3 length: 15
CDR3 protein: CASSRGAGGNQPQHF
CDR3 DNA: TGTGCCAGCTCACGGGGGGCGGGCGGCAATCAGCCCCAGCATTTT